This entry lists 22 T cell receptor beta chains sequenced from one sample in a study of blood T cells in healthy people across ages. The use of a sample-barcoded 5' primer and a J-beta primer mix characterized a second PCR of roughly 7 to 11 cycles. TCRdb re-called the 5' RACE reads through MiXCR, storing one row per CDR3 protein. Of some 750,000 distinct CDR3 sequences listed, 22% are singletons. Input material: blood. The receptors derive from a man in his sixties or seventies in good health.

The chain joins TRBV7-2 to TRBJ2-7; 8 nucleotides align to TRBD1. The length of the CDR3 is 13 residues. Germline-derived CDR1 and CDR2 are SGHTA and FQGNSA. V gave up 5 bases and J gave up 3 bases; unmatched junction bases: 3. This CDR3 is CASSVDRGYEQYV. The CDR3 nucleotides are TGTGCCAGCAGCGTTGACAGGGGCTACGAGCAGTACGTC.

Comment on this clonotype: A single base separates this from a much larger clone, so it may be a read error. The chain employs TRBV12-3 or TRBV12-4 and TRBJ2-7, with D perhaps TRBD2 (6 bases). The CDR3 extends over 11 amino acids. The CDR3 spells CASGRSYVQYF. CDR3 DNA: TGTGCCAGCGGGAGGTCCTACGTGCAGTACTTC.

In its sample, this clonotype was seen a few times. The V and J genes are TRBV24-1 and TRBJ2-1; 7 positions agree with TRBD2. The tail of the sequence fits TRBJ2-7 better, so the J call may be wrong. CDR1 and CDR2 from the germline V gene are KGHDR and SFDVKD. This CDR3 spans 19 amino acids. CDR3 DNA: TGTGCCGCCCAGCCCGGGTGGGAGGGAAAACTAAATTTGTTTTGCGAGCAGTACGTC. It is translated as CAAQPGWEGKLNLFCEQYV.

This clonotype was picked up a small number of times. V is TRBV19 and J is TRBJ1-5, with 9 bases that match TRBD1. Germline V gives CDR1 LNHDA, CDR2 SQIVND (reference sequence). V gave up 6 bases and J gave up 3 bases; unmatched junction bases: 6. This CDR3 has 15 residues. CDR3 amino acids: CASRMGQGLNQPQHF. CDR3 nucleotides: TGTGCCAGTAGGATGGGACAGGGACTCAATCAGCCCCAGCATTTT. The variable domain in full, with the rest retrieved from reference TRBV19 and TRBJ1-5, is DGGITQSPKYLFRKEGQNVTLSCEQNLNHDAMYWYRQDPGQGLRLIYYSQIVNDFQKGDIAEGYSVSREKKESFPLTVTSAQKNPTAFYLCASRMGQGLNQPQHFGDGTRLSIL.

About this clonotype: A junction boundary mismatches the germline segment, possibly from a read error. The chain links TRBV18 to TRBJ1-4; D unclear. CDR1 and CDR2 from the germline V gene are KGHSH and LQKENI. The CDR3 is 14 residues long. This CDR3 is CASSPVLKNGKLFF. The CDR3 DNA follows: TGTGCCAGCTCACCTGTCTTAAAAAATGGAAAACTGTTTTTT.

This clonotype has a handful of counts. The chain recombines TRBV6-6 with TRBJ1-6; TRBD1 is a possible D gene (5 bases). The V gene's germline CDR1 is MNHNY and CDR2 SVGAGI (reference sequence). The CDR3 contains 16 residues. Trimming cost V 1 base and J 0 bases, with 7 bases left between them. The CDR3 loop is CASSYLGGSYNSPLHF. The CDR3 nucleotides are TGTGCCAGCAGTTACTTGGGGGGCTCCTATAATTCACCCCTCCACTTT.

A note on this clonotype: Mismatch with germline at one junction end may stem from a read error. The V gene is TRBV12-3 or TRBV12-4, the J gene TRBJ2-3; 8 bases fit TRBD2. The CDR3 runs 18 residues. As DNA, the CDR3 is TGTGCCAGCAGTTTAGCGATCGGGGGGGGACTAAGCACAGATGCGCAGTATTTT. Residues: CASSLAIGGGLSTDAQYF.

This sequence joins TRBV20-1 and TRBJ1-6; tentatively, D is TRBD1 (6 bases). The CDR3 runs 12 residues. CDR1 is DFQATT, CDR2 SNEGSKA, per germline (reference sequence). Between the trimmed V and J ends, which lost 8 bases and 9 bases, there was a span of 14 bases. CDR3 protein: CSNGQLGSPLHF. In DNA form, the CDR3 reads TGCAGTAACGGACAGCTGGGTTCACCCCTCCACTTT.

In this sample, this clonotype turned up a few times. The chain has TRBV6-1 and TRBJ2-7; D is undetermined. CDR1 is MNHNS, CDR2 SASEGT, per germline. The CDR3 loop spans 13 amino acids. V shed 2 bases and J shed 3 bases, with 8 bases lying between them. This CDR3 is CASSEFSGYEQYV. CDR3 in DNA: TGTGCCAGCAGTGAATTCTCGGGCTACGAGCAGTACGTC.

There are many counts of this clonotype. The rearrangement joins TRBV5-1 to TRBJ1-6; unclear D gene. The germline V and J ends were trimmed by 0 bases and 8 bases, with 9 bases remaining between them. Germline CDR1 and CDR2: SGHRS and YFSETQ. The CDR3 consists of 14 residues. The CDR3 sequence is CASSLDSRDSPLHF. The CDR3 DNA is TGCGCCAGCAGCTTGGACAGCCGCGATTCACCCCTCCACTTT.

The table lists this clonotype with a few counts. The rearrangement links TRBV2 to TRBJ2-3; maybe TRBD1 (5 bases). Trimming took off 10 bases at V and 2 bases at J, with 10 bases between the two ends. This CDR3 has 12 amino acids. Germline V gene data show CDR1 as SNHLY and CDR2 as FYNNEI. The CDR3 nucleotides are TGTGCCACTACGGACAACACAGATACGCAGTATTTT. Its protein is CATTDNTDTQYF.

This clonotype showed up just a few times. The V and J genes are TRBV20-1 and TRBJ2-4; TRBD1 is a possible D gene (5 bases). This CDR3 contains 15 residues. V lost 3 bases and J 0 bases, leaving 12 bases between the germline ends. Germline V gives CDR1 DFQATT, CDR2 SNEGSKA (reference sequence). CDR3 protein: CSASSRGAAKNIQYF. The CDR3 region has the DNA TGCAGTGCTAGCAGCCGTGGGGCAGCCAAAAACATTCAGTACTTC.

This clonotype was seen only a few times. The CDR3 region has the DNA TGCGCCAGCAGCGAAAAGACAGGGGCGAGAGACGAGCAGTACTTC. It specifies CASSEKTGARDEQYF. V is TRBV5-1 and J is TRBJ2-7, with 8 bases lining up with TRBD1. This CDR3 spans 15 amino acids. The V gene's germline CDR1 is SGHRS and CDR2 YFSETQ. The junction had 11 bases not matched to a gene; V was cut back by 4 bases and J by 5 bases.

This clonotype was seen more than once but under ten times. This sequence joins TRBV4-3 and TRBJ1-2; perhaps TRBD1 as D (6 bases). V was shortened by 1 base and J by 2 bases, with 11 bases between the two germline ends. The germline V gene has CDR1 LGHNA and CDR2 YSLEER. This CDR3 has 15 residues. CDR3: CASSQGLGQNYGYTF. CDR3 coding DNA: TGCGCCAGCAGCCAAGGGCTAGGACAGAACTATGGCTACACCTTC.

The chain uses TRBV7-7 and TRBJ2-2; 7 nucleotides agree with TRBD1. The J segment lost 11 bases and the V segment lost 5 bases, leaving 5 bases of the junction unmatched. The CDR3 is made up of 12 amino acids. Germline assignment: CDR1 SSHAT and CDR2 FNYEAQ (reference sequence). CDR3 loop: CASSPGTVELFF. In nucleotides, the CDR3 is TGTGCCAGCAGCCCCGGGACAGTAGAGCTGTTTTTT.

The sample holds a few counts of this clonotype. The CDR3: CASSVVSSGSTDEQFF. The CDR3 bases are TGTGCCAGCAGCGTAGTATCGAGCGGGAGTACAGATGAGCAGTTCTTC. The rearrangement uses TRBV9 and TRBJ2-7; the match to TRBD2 covers 8 bases. The end of the DNA is better explained by TRBJ2-1, so the J call may be wrong. CDR3 size: 16 residues. Germline V gene data show CDR1 as SGDLS and CDR2 as YYNGEE.

This rearrangement joins TRBV20-1 to TRBJ2-7, with TRBD1 matching 9 bases. Germline CDR1 and CDR2: DFQATT and SNEGSKA (reference sequence). This CDR3 spans 12 amino acids. Losses at the gene ends were 7 bases for V and 6 bases for J; bases not matched to a gene: 7. The CDR3, as DNA: TGCAGTGTTGGGACAGGGTTGGGCGAGCAGTACTTC. Amino acids: CSVGTGLGEQYF.

This clonotype has only a few counts. The chain employs TRBV21-1 and TRBJ2-7. TRBV21-1 is a pseudogene segment. The CDR3 is 8 amino acids. The CDR3 loop reads CASSQQYV. The CDR3, as DNA: TGTGCCAGCAGTCAGCAGTACGTC.

This clonotype was counted only a few times. The junction departs from germline at one end; a sequencing error may be responsible. V usage is TRBV5-6 and J usage is TRBJ1-2; TRBD1 matches at 11 bases. The CDR3 covers 16 residues. CDR1 and CDR2 from the germline V gene are SGHDT and YYEEEE. The CDR3 DNA follows: TGTGCCGGCAGCGATGGGACAGGGGGACTTAACTATGGCTACACCTTC. Amino acids: CAGSDGTGGLNYGYTF.

There are many counts of this clonotype. The CDR3 region has the DNA TGTGCCATCAGTTCCGGGACTAGGAGCACAGATACGCAGTATTTT. Residues: CAISSGTRSTDTQYF. The chain uses TRBV10-3 and TRBJ2-3, with 8 bases matching TRBD2. V lost 5 bases and J lost 0; bases outside the gene matches: 4. The CDR3 runs to 15 residues. The germline V gene has CDR1 ENHRY and CDR2 SYGVKD.

A remark on this clonotype: Germline is not matched at one junction end, which may reflect a read error. CDR3 in DNA: TGTGCCGGCAGCTCTACAGGACAGTCCTATGGCTACACCTTC. This encodes CAGSSTGQSYGYTF. The gene calls are TRBV5-6 and TRBJ1-2; tentative D call: TRBD1 (6 bases). This CDR3 contains 14 residues. Looked up from germline, CDR1 is SGHDT and CDR2 is YYEEEE.

Only a few counts were recorded for this clonotype. The genes are TRBV28 and TRBJ1-1; 12 positions match TRBD1. The CDR3 is 15 amino acids. Germline trimming cut 5 bases from V and 5 bases from J; bases unmatched to any gene: 6. Germline V gives CDR1 MDHEN, CDR2 SYDVKM. The CDR3 DNA follows: TGTGCCAGCAGTCAAGGGACAGGGGGCCGGACTGAAGCTTTCTTT. It encodes CASSQGTGGRTEAFF.